This T cell receptor beta chain is drawn from a study of cytomegalovirus exposure and HLA in healthy donors. Whole-study context: T cells numbering approximately 170 million yielded 100 million to 120 million unique TCR beta sequences in an earlier analysis.

Concerning this clone: What it binds is not known.

Notes on the study in general: TCR beta sequences reportedly predicted most subjects' HLA-A and HLA-B alleles accurately. Some V segments could not be told apart, so they were left out, TRBV6-2 and TRBV6-3 among them.

V shed 2 bases, J shed 1 base, and the junction held 3 bases outside the gene matches. Per germline, CDR1 SGHRS and CDR2 YFSETQ. The CDR3 is 15 residues long. Vbeta (60) and Jbeta (13) primers were used in the PCR. Data came from immunoSEQ multiplex PCR; TCRdb stores just in-frame clones and leaves some out. The top ten hold approximately 2% of the sample, which has about 180,000 clones, about 80% seen once. This sequence joins TRBV5-1 and TRBJ2-3; 8 bases align to TRBD2. The receptor was isolated from a woman aged 30 to 39 in good health and CMV-seronegative. Specimen: PBMCs. The CDR3 DNA follows: TGCGCCAGCAGCTTACCACTAGCGGGCACAGATACGCAGTATTTT. It yields the protein CASSLPLAGTDTQYF.